Presented here are 30 T cell receptor beta chains from one specimen sequenced in a study of type 1 regulatory T cells. These TCRs' antigens remain unknown. TCRdb recomputed calls from the reads with MiXCR, one row per CDR3 protein. Among 60,000 to 70,000 distinct CDR3 sequences listed, 55% to 80% were seen once. The sequenced sample was cultured T cells, either the whole culture or a sorted T cell fraction (not recorded which). The subset was: Tr1-enriched cell product generated in vitro against host alloantigens. All receptors come from a human donor in good health.

The rearrangement joins TRBV4-3 to TRBJ2-7; 8 bases line up with TRBD2. Trimming removed 1 base from V and 6 bases from J; junction bases left unmatched: 8. This CDR3 is 15 amino acids long. In germline, CDR1 is LGHNA, CDR2 YSLEER. The chain's CDR3 is CASSQVTGGPFEQYF. As DNA, the CDR3 is TGCGCCAGCAGCCAAGTCACGGGGGGGCCTTTCGAGCAGTACTTC.

The rearrangement links TRBV25-1 to TRBJ1-1, with TRBD1 matching 7 bases. CDR1 is MGHDK and CDR2 is SYGVNS in the germline V gene. V lost 8 bases, J lost 1 base, and 7 bases stayed unmatched. This CDR3 region has 14 residues. The CDR3 sequence is CASVTGAGNTEAFF. The CDR3 coding sequence is TGTGCCAGCGTCACAGGGGCCGGGAACACTGAAGCTTTCTTT.

V and J are TRBV7-2 and TRBJ2-7, with 12 bases matching TRBD2. The CDR3 is made up of 15 amino acids. V shed 5 bases, J shed 2 bases, and the junction held 4 bases outside the gene matches. Germline loops: CDR1 SGHTA, CDR2 FQGNSA. In DNA form, the CDR3 reads TGTGCCAGCAGCCGACTAGCGGGAGAGACCTACGAGCAGTACTTC. Protein sequence: CASSRLAGETYEQYF.

In this sample, this clonotype turned up once. The chain is built from TRBV2 and TRBJ2-5, with D perhaps matching TRBD2 (5 bases). From germline, CDR1 is SNHLY and CDR2 FYNNEI. This CDR3 is built from 13 residues. Trimming left V 6 bases short and J 1 base short, with 9 bases between. CDR3 coding DNA: TGTGCCAGCAGCCGGGAAACCCAAGAGACCCAGTACTTC. Translating gives CASSRETQETQYF.

The chain recombines TRBV25-1 with TRBJ1-2; D gene ambiguous. Germline-derived CDR1 and CDR2 are MGHDK and SYGVNS. Trimming removed 1 base at V and 2 bases at J, with 8 bases between. This CDR3 region has 14 residues. In nucleotides, the CDR3 is TGTGCCAGCAGTGAATCCGGGAGCAACTATGGCTACACCTTC. As protein: CASSESGSNYGYTF.

The chain combines TRBV9 with TRBJ2-7; 14 bases map to TRBD2. The J segment lost 9 bases and the V segment lost 3 bases, leaving 5 bases of the junction unmatched. This CDR3 comprises 14 residues. Germline CDR1 SGDLS, CDR2 YYNGEE. CDR3 in amino acids: CASSAGLAGEGQYF. The CDR3 DNA sequence: TGTGCCAGCAGCGCGGGACTAGCGGGAGAAGGGCAGTACTTC.

The chain combines TRBV6-5 with TRBJ1-2; D might be TRBD1 (6 bases). The CDR3 runs to 13 residues. Trimming removed 6 bases at V and 7 bases at J, with 15 bases between. Germline V gene lookup returns CDR1 MNHEY and CDR2 SVGAGI. DNA of the CDR3: TGTGCCAGCAGCCCCGGGGGGCGGGCTGGCTACACCTTC. Translated: CASSPGGRAGYTF.

V and J are TRBV5-1 and TRBJ2-5, with TRBD1 matching over 7 bases. Germline CDR1 SGHRS, CDR2 YFSETQ. Trimming at V came to 3 bases and at J to 2 bases, leaving 4 bases not matched to a gene. This CDR3 has 14 amino acids. CDR3 nucleotide sequence: TGCGCCAGCAGCTGGGGACAGAGGCAAGAGACCCAGTACTTC. Translation: CASSWGQRQETQYF.

This chain joins TRBV5-5 and TRBJ2-3; D might be TRBD1 (6 bases). The CDR3 totals 17 residues. Trimming took off 4 bases at V and 5 bases at J, with 23 bases between the two ends. The germline V gene encodes CDR1 SGHKS and CDR2 YYEKEE (reference sequence). CDR3 region: CASSQNPGAIGQDTQYF. The CDR3 DNA reads TGTGCCAGCAGCCAAAACCCAGGGGCGATTGGACAAGATACGCAGTATTTT.

This clonotype has a handful of counts. V and J are TRBV20-1 and TRBJ2-3, with 12 bases fitting TRBD2. Germline CDR1 is DFQATT and CDR2 is SNEGSKA (reference sequence). V dropped 6 bases and J dropped 0; count of bases not matched to a gene: 7. This CDR3 is built from 16 residues. DNA of the CDR3: TGCAGTGCGACCGGGACTAGCGGGTTAAGCACAGATACGCAGTATTTT. Translating it yields CSATGTSGLSTDTQYF.

The rearrangement joins TRBV7-2 to TRBJ1-3, with TRBD1 identical over 10 bases. V gave up 2 bases and J gave up 4 bases; unmatched junction bases: 5. Looked up from germline, CDR1 is SGHTA and CDR2 is FQGNSA. The CDR3 is 16 amino acids. The CDR3 DNA reads as TGTGCCAGCAGCTTAAAGGGACAGGGGATGGGAAACACCATATATTTT. Its translation: CASSLKGQGMGNTIYF.

This chain joins TRBV20-1 and TRBJ2-3; D uncertain. Germline CDR1 DFQATT, CDR2 SNEGSKA (reference sequence). V was pared by 3 bases and J by 5 bases, with 9 bases between. The CDR3 totals 12 residues. CDR3 protein: CSARREVDTQYF. In DNA, the CDR3 is TGCAGTGCTAGGCGAGAAGTAGATACGCAGTATTTT.

The rearrangement uses TRBV20-1 and TRBJ2-3, with D unresolved. The V gene lost 3 bases and the J gene lost 5 bases, with 12 bases spanning the gap. This CDR3 spans 13 amino acids. Germline CDR1 and CDR2: DFQATT and SNEGSKA (reference sequence). CDR3 bases: TGCAGTGCTAGTGGCGGCGAGGTAGATACGCAGTATTTT. It is translated as CSASGGEVDTQYF.

The chain is built from TRBV7-6 and TRBJ1-5; D is perhaps TRBD1 (6 bases). This CDR3 spans 14 amino acids. V was cut by 2 bases and J by 4 bases, with 9 bases left in between. Germline CDR1 SGHVS, CDR2 FNYEAQ. CDR3 DNA sequence: TGTGCCAGCAGCTTATCAGGGGTTAATCAGCCCCAGCATTTT. Protein: CASSLSGVNQPQHF. The variable domain in full, with the rest retrieved from reference TRBV7-6 and TRBJ1-5, is GAGVSQSPRYKVTKRGQDVALRCDPISGHVSLYWYRQALGQGPEFLTYFNYEAQQDKSGLPNDRFSAERPEGSISTLTIQRTEQRDSAMYRCASSLSGVNQPQHFGDGTRLSIL.

Of note for this clonotype: One end of the junction fails to match germline, which may point to a read error. The chain is built from TRBV10-3 and TRBJ2-6, with D possibly TRBD1 on 6 matching bases. Germline V gives CDR1 ENHRY, CDR2 SYGVKD. This CDR3 is 16 amino acids long. The CDR3 loop reads CAISPGTNSGANVLTF. CDR3 bases: TGTGCCATCAGCCCCGGGACAAACTCTGGTGCCAACGTCCTGACTTTC.

The CDR3 reads CASSQDWPSGRGNIQYF. In DNA, the CDR3 is TGCGCCAGCAGCCAAGATTGGCCTAGCGGGAGGGGGAACATTCAGTACTTC. The rearrangement joins TRBV4-1 to TRBJ2-4; 12 bases match TRBD2. This CDR3 has 17 amino acids. V lost 0 bases and J lost 7; bases outside the gene matches: 7. Germline CDR1 is MGHRA and CDR2 is YSYEKL.

V is TRBV20-1 and J is TRBJ1-5; a possible D gene is TRBD1 (6 bases). CDR3 length: 16 residues. The germline gives CDR1 DFQATT, CDR2 SNEGSKA (reference sequence). V lost 1 base and J 3 bases, leaving 16 bases between the germline ends. The CDR3 reads CSARGGGGLTNQPQHF. CDR3 nucleotide sequence: TGCAGTGCTAGAGGAGGGGGGGGGTTGACCAATCAGCCCCAGCATTTT.

This chain connects TRBV28 to TRBJ2-2; 9 bases align to TRBD2. There are 15 residues in the CDR3. The ends lost 5 bases at V and 8 bases at J; junction bases unmatched: 9. Germline V gene sequence: CDR1 MDHEN, CDR2 SYDVKM. The CDR3 DNA follows: TGTGCCAGCAGTCCACTTAGCGGGAGCGGTGGGGAGCTGTTTTTT. It is translated as CASSPLSGSGGELFF.

This rearrangement joins TRBV19 to TRBJ2-2; D might be TRBD2 (6 bases). Trimming took 7 bases from V and 2 from J, leaving 14 bases between them. Germline-derived CDR1 and CDR2 are LNHDA and SQIVND (reference sequence). The CDR3 consists of 15 residues. The CDR3 DNA reads TGTGCCAGTAAATTAGCGGAAATTAACACCGGGGAGCTGTTTTTT. Translating it yields CASKLAEINTGELFF.

The chain combines TRBV11-2 with TRBJ2-7; D possibly corresponds to TRBD1 (5 bases). The CDR3 covers 14 residues. CDR1 and CDR2 from the germline V gene are SGHAT and FQNNGV. Trimming pared 3 bases from V and 2 bases from J, leaving 11 bases between. CDR3 bases: TGTGCCAGCAGCTTTTTGGACAAGCCCTACGAGCAGTACTTC. Its protein product is CASSFLDKPYEQYF.

J is TRBJ2-7 and V is TRBV12-3 or TRBV12-4; tentative D call: TRBD1 (5 bases). Trimming pared 4 bases from V and 1 base from J, leaving 14 bases between. CDR3 length equals 15 residues. CDR3 coding DNA: TGTGCCAGCAGTTCCCTTCAGGGCCCTTCCTACGAGCAGTACTTC. Translation gives CASSSLQGPSYEQYF.

The V and J genes are TRBV24-1 and TRBJ2-1; D gene unclear. Germline-derived CDR1 and CDR2 are KGHDR and SFDVKD. The CDR3 is 14 residues long. With 4 bases removed from V and 9 bases from J, the gap between germline ends came to 15 bases. CDR3 sequence: CATSDQESRSEQFF. In DNA form, the CDR3 reads TGTGCCACCAGTGACCAAGAAAGCCGTAGTGAGCAGTTCTTC.

This clonotype was seen more than once but under ten times. The chain carries TRBV5-1 and TRBJ2-2; tentatively, D is TRBD2 (5 bases). Germline assignment: CDR1 SGHRS and CDR2 YFSETQ. The V and J ends lost 0 bases and 2 bases respectively, with 8 bases between them. The CDR3 covers 15 residues. CDR3 sequence (DNA): TGCGCCAGCAGCTTGGACGGGGTAAACACCGGGGAGCTGTTTTTT. Amino acid sequence: CASSLDGVNTGELFF.

This sequence joins TRBV5-1 and TRBJ2-5; D not resolved. V lost 4 bases and J 4 bases, leaving 8 bases between the germline ends. The CDR3 has 12 residues. The V gene's germline CDR1 is SGHRS and CDR2 YFSETQ. DNA for the CDR3: TGCGCCAGCAGCACTAACGGAGAGACCCAGTACTTC. It specifies CASSTNGETQYF. The variable domain in full, completed from reference TRBV5-1 and TRBJ2-5, reads KAGVTQTPRYLIKTRGQQVTLSCSPISGHRSVSWYQQTPGQGLQFLFEYFSETQRNKGNFPGRFSGRQFSNSRSEMNVSTLELGDSALYLCASSTNGETQYFGPGTRLLVL.

As for this clonotype: The junction departs from germline at one end; a sequencing error may be responsible. The genes are TRBV10-1 and TRBJ2-1; D is ambiguous. Germline loops: CDR1 WNHNN, CDR2 SYGVQD (reference sequence). This CDR3 contains 13 residues. CDR3 DNA: TGCACCAGCAGTGGCCCCATGATTCGCGAGCAGTTCTTC. Translated, it gives CTSSGPMIREQFF.

The V gene is TRBV28, the J gene TRBJ1-2; D gene unclear. The ends were cut back, 5 bases at V and 4 bases at J, with 20 bases in the middle. CDR1 and CDR2 (germline): MDHEN, SYDVKM. CDR3 length equals 16 residues. The CDR3: CASSPAGVGLVYGYTF. The CDR3 region has the DNA TGTGCCAGCAGTCCTGCCGGTGTAGGGCTAGTCTATGGCTACACCTTC.

The chain employs TRBV7-9 and TRBJ1-2; no reliable D call. V was shortened by 5 bases and J by 4 bases, with 17 bases between the two germline ends. CDR1 and CDR2 from the germline V gene are SEHNR and FQNEAQ (reference sequence). CDR3 length equals 15 residues. Here the CDR3 reads CASSPSGRAAYGYTF. The CDR3 region has the DNA TGTGCCAGCAGCCCTTCCGGGAGGGCTGCCTATGGCTACACCTTC.

V and J are TRBV7-2 and TRBJ2-3, with 9 bases identical to TRBD2. Trimming at V came to 7 bases and at J to 6 bases, leaving 5 bases not matched to a gene. The CDR3 length is 13 residues. Germline V gene lookup returns CDR1 SGHTA and CDR2 FQGNSA. The CDR3 sequence is CASTLAGLDTQYF. CDR3 DNA sequence: TGTGCCAGCACTCTAGCGGGACTTGATACGCAGTATTTT.

The CDR3 protein is CASSLAVGGTGELFF. Written as DNA, the CDR3 is TGCGCCAGCAGCTTAGCCGTCGGTGGAACCGGGGAGCTGTTTTTT. V and J are TRBV5-1 and TRBJ2-2, with D unclear. CDR1 SGHRS and CDR2 YFSETQ come from the germline V gene. The CDR3 runs to 15 residues. Between the trimmed V and J ends, which lost 2 bases and 5 bases, there was a span of 13 bases.

A single count supports this clonotype. The chain employs TRBV19 and TRBJ2-4; D tentatively fits TRBD1 or TRBD2 (5 bases each). The length of the CDR3 is 13 residues. The V end lost 7 bases, the J end lost 7 bases, and 14 bases lay between the germline ends. Germline-derived CDR1 and CDR2 are LNHDA and SQIVND (reference sequence). CDR3 protein: CASTHGDGNIQYF. CDR3 in DNA: TGTGCCAGTACCCACGGGGACGGGAACATTCAGTACTTC. Looking up the rest from reference TRBV19 and TRBJ2-4 gives the full variable domain: DGGITQSPKYLFRKEGQNVTLSCEQNLNHDAMYWYRQDPGQGLRLIYYSQIVNDFQKGDIAEGYSVSREKKESFPLTVTSAQKNPTAFYLCASTHGDGNIQYFGAGTRLSVL.